These T cell receptor beta chains were read from a single sample in a study of blood T cell repertoires in COVID-19. Data came from immunoSEQ multiplex PCR; TCRdb stores just in-frame clones and leaves some out. There are under 300,000 clones in the sample; around 90% occur only once, and about 0.8% lies in the top ten. Sequencing was carried out using peripheral blood. The receptors were gathered from a woman in her 30s with acute or convalescent COVID-19. Both conserved end residues are part of each CDR3. The D gene is left open where the match is weak. Part of the rows lack a size; the others show once, few, many or a class for expanded clones.

>TRBJ2-3|.|TRBV4-2|TRBD2
CASSPGGAGTDTQYF
TGTGCCAGCAGCCCGGGGGGAGCGGGCACAGATACGCAGTATTTT
>TRBJ1-3|.|TRBV6-5|.
CATRGLGSGNTIYF
TGTGCCACCCGGGGTCTCGGCTCTGGAAACACCATATATTTT
>TRBJ1-1|once|TRBV30|TRBD1
CAWSVRDSPVRAKGVFF
TGTGCCTGGAGTGTACGGGACAGTCCAGTTCGGGCAAAGGGGGTTTTCTTT
>TRBJ2-7|.|TRBV4-3|TRBD1
CASSQEWTGGPYEQYF
TGCGCCAGCAGCCAAGAGTGGACAGGAGGACCCTACGAGCAGTACTTC
>TRBJ1-5|.|TRBV7-9|TRBD1
CASSLSTGINQPQHF
TGTGCCAGCAGCCTCTCGACAGGGATCAATCAGCCCCAGCATTTT
>TRBJ2-3|.|TRBV6-2/TRBV6-3|TRBD2
CASSSSGLDTQYF
TGTGCCAGCAGTTCTAGCGGGCTGGATACGCAGTATTTT
>TRBJ1-5|.|TRBV19|.
CASHREQGGNQPQHF
TGTGCCAGTCACCGGGAACAGGGAGGCAATCAGCCCCAGCATTTT
>TRBJ2-1|.|TRBV18|.
CASSPDGSSYNEQFF
TGTGCCAGCTCACCGGACGGGAGCTCCTACAATGAGCAGTTCTTC
>TRBJ1-6|.|TRBV6-5|TRBD1
CASSLTGVDTPLHF
TGTGCCAGCAGTCTCACAGGGGTTGACACACCCCTCCACTTT
>TRBJ2-3|.|TRBV11-3|TRBD2
CASSLGEIAGATDTQYF
TGTGCCAGCAGCTTAGGGGAAATAGCGGGAGCGACAGATACGCAGTATTTT
>TRBJ2-2|.|TRBV30|.
CAWTGAGELFF
TGTGCCTGGACAGGGGCCGGGGAGCTGTTTTTT
>TRBJ2-7|.|TRBV10-3|TRBD2
CAIKQTSGSSHEQYF
TGTGCCATCAAGCAAACTAGCGGGAGTTCCCACGAGCAGTACTTC
>TRBJ2-6|.|TRBV7-9|TRBD1
CASSLVGQGATGANVLTF
TGTGCCAGCAGCTTAGTAGGCCAGGGGGCAACTGGGGCCAACGTCCTGACTTTC
>TRBJ2-3|.|TRBV5-4|.
CASSLDRGGTDTQYF
TGTGCCAGCAGCTTGGACAGGGGAGGAACAGATACGCAGTATTTT
>TRBJ2-1|.|TRBV11-1|TRBD1
CASSSTGGAGNEQFF
TGTGCCAGCAGCAGTACAGGGGGCGCGGGCAATGAGCAGTTCTTC
>TRBJ2-7|.|TRBV12-3/TRBV12-4|.
CASSLKVGPQYF
TGTGCCAGCAGTTTAAAAGTCGGTCCTCAGTACTTC
>TRBJ2-5|.|TRBV18|.
CASSPVEETQYF
TGTGCCAGCTCACCAGTCGAAGAGACCCAGTACTTC
>TRBJ2-5|.|TRBV6-6|.
CASSYVRGGETQYF
TGTGCCAGCAGTTACGTAAGGGGGGGAGAGACCCAGTACTTC
>TRBJ1-5|.|TRBV28|.
CASTLLGGRGNQPQHF
TGTGCCAGCACCTTATTAGGGGGTAGGGGCAATCAGCCCCAGCATTTT
>TRBJ1-1|.|TRBV15|.
CATSREGHWTEAFF
TGTGCCACCAGCAGAGAGGGACATTGGACTGAAGCTTTCTTT
>TRBJ2-2|few|TRBV16|.
CASSQPPAGELFF
TGTGCCAGCAGCCAACCCCCTGCCGGGGAGCTGTTTTTT
>TRBJ2-7|.|TRBV2|TRBD2
CASYTRRREEGEQYF
TGTGCCAGCTACACAAGGCGGCGGGAGGAAGGCGAGCAGTACTTC
>TRBJ2-3|once|TRBV27|TRBD2
CASSAGTSDVHTQYF
TGTGCCAGCTCAGCCGGGACTAGCGACGTACATACGCAGTATTTT
>TRBJ2-6|.|TRBV5-1|.
CASSLEAAGANVLTF
TGCGCCAGCAGCTTGGAGGCGGCTGGGGCCAACGTCCTGACTTTC
>TRBJ2-1|.|TRBV5-1|.
CASSLAGGQQFF
TGCGCCAGCAGCTTGGCCGGGGGGCAGCAGTTCTTC
>TRBJ2-5|.|TRBV29-1|TRBD2
CSVEGRTSGSGKTQYF
TGCAGCGTTGAAGGTCGGACTAGCGGGAGTGGGAAGACCCAGTACTTC
>TRBJ2-3|.|TRBV6-5|TRBD2
CASSRGLYTDTQYF
TGTGCCAGCAGTAGGGGACTATACACAGATACGCAGTATTTT
>TRBJ2-7|.|TRBV19|TRBD2
CASSYGGSLSEQYF
TGTGCCAGTAGTTACGGCGGGAGTCTGAGCGAGCAGTACTTC
>TRBJ2-1|.|TRBV7-2|TRBD2
CASSLVLAGVSEQFF
TGTGCCAGCAGCTTAGTGCTAGCGGGAGTTTCTGAGCAGTTCTTC
>TRBJ1-1|.|TRBV6-2/TRBV6-3|TRBD1
CASSRQGLNTEAFF
TGTGCCAGCAGTCGACAGGGGCTGAACACTGAAGCTTTCTTT
>TRBJ1-3|.|TRBV5-4|.
CASSLAQGGPGNTIYF
TGTGCCAGCAGCTTGGCCCAGGGTGGCCCTGGAAACACCATATATTTT
>TRBJ2-7|.|TRBV10-1|.
CASSESGVGSYEQYF
TGCGCCAGCAGTGAGTCCGGGGTCGGCTCCTACGAGCAGTACTTC
>TRBJ2-7|.|TRBV6-2/TRBV6-3|.
CASSSPLVTYEQYF
TGTGCCAGCAGTTCGCCACTAGTGACCTACGAGCAGTACTTC
>TRBJ1-5|once|TRBV19|.
CASMPYGNSNQPQHF
TGTGCCAGCATGCCCTACGGGAATAGCAATCAGCCCCAGCATTTT
>TRBJ2-5|.|TRBV6-5|TRBD1
CASSWDRGETQYF
TGTGCCAGCAGTTGGGACAGGGGTGAGACCCAGTACTTC
>TRBJ1-3|.|TRBV19|.
CASSTQGIRGNTIYF
TGTGCCAGTAGTACACAGGGTATAAGGGGAAACACCATATATTTT
>TRBJ1-6|few|TRBV10-3|.
CAISESIGVGYPPLHF
TGTGCCATCAGTGAGTCGATAGGGGTTGGGTATCCACCCCTCCACTTT
>TRBJ1-4|.|TRBV5-1|.
CASSLTGTNEKLFF
TGCGCCAGCAGCTTGACAGGGACTAATGAAAAACTGTTTTTT
>TRBJ2-5|.|TRBV6-5|TRBD2
CASSILAGVLETQYF
TGTGCCAGCAGTATCCTAGCGGGAGTTTTGGAGACCCAGTACTTC
>TRBJ2-7|.|TRBV11-2|TRBD1
CASSLGQIPPYEQYF
TGTGCCAGCAGCCTGGGACAGATACCACCCTACGAGCAGTACTTC
>TRBJ1-2|.|TRBV15|.
CATSRGPSGIGYGYTF
TGTGCCACCAGCAGAGGACCGTCGGGGATTGGGTATGGCTACACCTTC
>TRBJ1-1|.|TRBV19|.
CATGDNLAFF
TGTGCCACCGGCGACAACTTAGCTTTCTTT
>TRBJ1-5|.|TRBV27|.
CASSFRGINQPQHF
TGTGCCAGCAGTTTCAGGGGAATCAATCAGCCCCAGCATTTT
>TRBJ1-1|.|TRBV20-1|TRBD1
CSASRTGEAFF
TGCAGTGCTAGTCGGACAGGTGAAGCTTTCTTT
>TRBJ2-7|few|TRBV3-1/TRBV3-2|TRBD1
CASSQGQGLTEQYF
TGTGCCAGCAGCCAAGGACAGGGTTTAACCGAGCAGTACTTC
>TRBJ1-1|.|TRBV2|.
CASSVGQGAFF
TGTGCCAGCAGTGTTGGGCAGGGGGCTTTCTTT
>TRBJ2-7|.|TRBV6-6|.
CASSPRGSKYEQYF
TGTGCCAGCAGCCCCCGGGGAAGCAAATACGAGCAGTACTTC
>TRBJ1-4|once|TRBV19|TRBD1
CASSKGTGVTNEKLFF
TGTGCCAGTAGTAAGGGAACAGGGGTGACTAATGAAAAACTGTTTTTT
>TRBJ1-4|.|TRBV10-3|.
CAISTTGPGSEKLFF
TGTGCCATCAGCACCACAGGGCCTGGTAGTGAAAAACTGTTTTTT
>TRBJ2-7|.|TRBV19|.
CASSIAARYEQYF
TGTGCCAGTAGTATTGCGGCTCGATACGAGCAGTACTTC
>TRBJ1-1|.|TRBV4-1|.
CASNAIGGLNTEAFF
TGCGCCAGCAATGCGATCGGAGGGTTGAACACTGAAGCTTTCTTT
>TRBJ1-2|.|TRBV30|.
CARPGPGNYGYTF
TGTGCCCGCCCGGGCCCAGGGAACTATGGCTACACCTTC
>TRBJ1-5|.|TRBV19|.
CASRIRDTNQPQHF
TGTGCCAGTAGAATCCGGGACACCAATCAGCCCCAGCATTTT
>TRBJ2-7|.|TRBV4-3|.
CASSTGTTSSYEQYF
TGCGCCAGCAGCACCGGGACAACTAGTTCCTACGAGCAGTACTTC